A selection of T cell receptor beta chains follows, all from one sample in a study of beta chain features in type 1 diabetes. Sequencing was performed with immunoSEQ multiplex PCR; in TCRdb, only in-frame clones are kept and a portion is missing. The table includes around 300,000 clones, about 7.8% detected once. Material for sequencing was central memory CD4+ T cells from blood. These TCRs come from a woman aged 18-30 years in good health. The CDR3 runs from the conserved cysteine through the conserved F or W. Each record gives: clone size, D gene, V gene, J gene, CDR3 protein, CDR3 DNA. A D gene is named only where the DNA matches it firmly. Clone size is shown for a subset of rows, as once, few, many or a class of expanded clone.

many,.,TRBV19,TRBJ2-5,CASSPYPQYQETQYF,TGTGCCAGTAGTCCCTATCCGCAGTACCAAGAGACCCAGTACTTC
few,.,TRBV14,TRBJ2-5,CASSQVWGVAQYF,TGTGCCAGCAGCCAAGTCTGGGGCGTGGCCCAGTACTTC
few,TRBD1,TRBV28,TRBJ1-2,CASSLGTANYGYTF,TGTGCCAGCAGCCTTGGGACAGCCAACTATGGCTACACCTTC
few,TRBD1,TRBV19,TRBJ1-5,CASSMGGQGALAQHF,TGTGCCAGTAGTATGGGGGGACAGGGGGCTTTGGCCCAGCATTTT
.,.,TRBV7-3,TRBJ2-5,CASSLVAGKETQYF,TGTGCCAGCAGCTTGGTAGCCGGAAAAGAGACCCAGTACTTC
few,.,TRBV7-9,TRBJ1-1,CASSPEGWSDRAAFF,TGTGCCAGCAGCCCCGAAGGGTGGAGCGATAGAGCAGCTTTCTTT
many,.,TRBV5-1,TRBJ2-5,CASSLDQGSDTQYF,TGCGCCAGCAGCTTGGACCAGGGTTCCGATACCCAGTACTTC
.,.,TRBV18,TRBJ2-2,CASHKGSGELFF,TGTGCCAGCCACAAGGGCTCCGGGGAGCTGTTTTTT
.,TRBD2,TRBV19,TRBJ2-7,CASRASGNEQYF,TGTGCCAGTCGGGCTAGCGGGAACGAGCAGTACTTC
few,TRBD1,TRBV7-2,TRBJ2-7,CASRLQGASEQYF,TGTGCCAGCAGACTACAGGGGGCGAGCGAGCAGTACTTC
.,.,TRBV5-4,TRBJ2-1,CASSLRDSEQFF,TGTGCCAGCAGCTTGAGGGATAGTGAGCAGTTCTTC
few,.,TRBV9,TRBJ2-1,CASSVGPFNEQFF,TGTGCCAGCAGCGTAGGTCCTTTCAATGAGCAGTTCTTC
many,.,TRBV19,TRBJ1-2,CASMEGEDGYTF,TGTGCCAGTATGGAGGGGGAGGATGGCTACACCTTC
few,TRBD2,TRBV18,TRBJ2-7,CASSPGLAEQYF,TGTGCCAGCTCTCCGGGACTAGCCGAGCAGTACTTC
.,TRBD1,TRBV9,TRBJ1-4,CASSPQGSTNEKLFF,TGTGCCAGCAGCCCACAGGGGTCGACTAATGAAAAACTGTTTTTT
once,TRBD1,TRBV11-3,TRBJ1-2,CASSLRQGYGYTF,TGTGCCAGCAGCTTACGACAGGGATATGGCTACACCTTC
.,TRBD2,TRBV19,TRBJ2-7,CASSTWTSGYAYEQYF,TGTGCCAGTAGTACGTGGACTAGCGGCTACGCCTACGAGCAGTACTTC
few,.,TRBV5-6,TRBJ1-2,CASSPSGESYGYTF,TGTGCCAGCAGCCCCTCCGGGGAGTCCTATGGCTACACCTTC
few,.,TRBV30,TRBJ2-6,CAWGKEGAGANVLTF,TGTGCCTGGGGGAAGGAGGGCGCTGGGGCCAACGTCCTGACTTTC
few,.,TRBV11-2,TRBJ1-3,CASSVDRRTIYF,TGTGCCAGCAGCGTCGACCGTAGGACCATATATTTT
.,.,TRBV7-2,TRBJ2-7,CASSLGSPLREQYF,TGTGCCAGCAGCTTAGGGTCCCCGTTGCGCGAGCAGTACTTC
few,.,TRBV20-1,TRBJ1-2,CSAAWEGGYTF,TGCAGTGCCGCCTGGGAAGGTGGCTACACCTTC
few,.,TRBV11-3,TRBJ2-1,CASSPGSSYYNEQFF,TGTGCCAGCAGCCCGGGGTCTTCCTACTACAATGAGCAGTTCTTC
.,.,TRBV5-4,TRBJ1-2,CASSLHLGDNYGYTF,TGTGCCAGCAGCCTTCACCTTGGGGACAACTATGGCTACACCTTC
many,.,TRBV5-4,TRBJ2-1,CASSLFQGYNEQFF,TGTGCCAGCAGCTTGTTCCAGGGCTACAATGAGCAGTTCTTC
.,.,TRBV21-1,TRBJ2-5,CASSKATRDRGRETQYF,TGTGCCAGCAGCAAAGCAACAAGGGACAGGGGGCGAGAGACCCAGTACTTC
few,.,TRBV15,TRBJ2-2,CATSRLQGTNTGELFF,TGTGCCACCAGCAGACTCCAGGGGACGAACACCGGGGAGCTGTTTTTT
many,TRBD2,TRBV7-9,TRBJ2-3,CASSPLAGGITDTQYF,TGTGCCAGCAGCCCGCTAGCGGGGGGGATCACAGATACGCAGTATTTT
few,.,TRBV27,TRBJ2-7,CASCSLGPTGEQYF,TGTGCCAGCTGTTCACTAGGGCCTACGGGGGAGCAGTACTTC
.,TRBD1,TRBV7-8,TRBJ1-6,CASSLAQRGPGSPLHF,TGTGCCAGCAGCTTAGCGCAGAGGGGGCCGGGTTCACCCCTCCACTTT
.,.,TRBV7-9,TRBJ2-1,CASSLESSTEQFF,TGTGCCAGCAGCTTAGAGTCCTCCACTGAGCAGTTCTTC
few,.,TRBV11-3,TRBJ2-3,CASSLDGSYTQYF,TGTGCCAGCAGCTTAGATGGGAGTTATACGCAGTATTTT
few,.,TRBV9,TRBJ2-3,CASSVAWADTQYF,TGTGCCAGCAGCGTAGCTTGGGCAGATACGCAGTATTTT
.,TRBD1,TRBV6-1,TRBJ2-7,CASRPGQGPEQYF,TGTGCCAGCAGGCCGGGACAGGGGCCCGAGCAGTACTTC
.,TRBD2,TRBV29-1,TRBJ2-5,CSVDPSGGSETQYF,TGCAGCGTTGACCCTAGCGGGGGATCAGAGACCCAGTACTTC
many,TRBD2,TRBV19,TRBJ2-1,CASRAGVRSGGTNEQFF,TGTGCCAGTAGGGCAGGAGTTAGGAGCGGGGGAACCAATGAGCAGTTCTTC
.,.,TRBV28,TRBJ1-5,CASSLGGQPQHF,TGTGCCAGCAGTTTGGGTGGTCAGCCCCAGCATTTT
few,TRBD2,TRBV5-1,TRBJ2-3,CASSPPGLAGSTDTQYF,TGCGCCAGCAGCCCCCCGGGACTAGCGGGTAGCACAGATACGCAGTATTTT
.,TRBD1,TRBV9,TRBJ1-2,CASSIHPGQVDYGYTF,TGTGCCAGCAGCATCCATCCTGGACAGGTCGACTATGGCTACACCTTC
few,.,TRBV29-1,TRBJ1-1,CSATEAFF,TGCAGCGCCACTGAAGCTTTCTTT
.,TRBD1,TRBV15,TRBJ1-5,CATSRVRTGNQPQHF,TGTGCCACCAGCAGAGTGCGGACAGGGAATCAGCCCCAGCATTTT
.,TRBD2,TRBV6-1,TRBJ2-5,CASKLAGRETQYF,TGTGCCAGCAAACTAGCGGGACGGGAGACCCAGTACTTC
few,.,TRBV25-1,TRBJ2-3,CASSEEEPSDTQYF,TGTGCCAGCAGTGAAGAAGAGCCCTCAGATACGCAGTATTTT
.,.,TRBV9,TRBJ2-1,CASSGRVNEQFF,TGTGCCAGCAGCGGAAGGGTCAATGAGCAGTTCTTC
.,TRBD1,TRBV2,TRBJ1-5,CASSGQGDGPQHF,TGTGCCAGCAGCGGCCAGGGGGATGGGCCCCAGCATTTT
.,TRBD2,TRBV7-2,TRBJ2-3,CASSLSFSSGGSSDTQYF,TGTGCCAGCAGCTTAAGTTTTTCGTCGGGCGGGAGCTCAGATACGCAGTATTTT
.,.,TRBV29-1,TRBJ2-7,CSVDWAAGQYF,TGCAGCGTTGATTGGGCCGCAGGGCAGTACTTC
few,.,TRBV5-1,TRBJ2-3,CASSPTPDPRSTDTQYF,TGCGCCAGCAGCCCTACCCCGGACCCGAGGAGCACAGATACGCAGTATTTT
few,TRBD2,TRBV19,TRBJ2-3,CASSISGSRLGDTQYF,TGTGCCAGTAGCATTAGCGGGAGTCGGTTGGGCGATACGCAGTATTTT
.,.,TRBV30,TRBJ2-3,CAWSLGLASNTQYF,TGTGCCTGGAGTTTGGGGCTAGCGAGTAATACGCAGTATTTT
few,.,TRBV9,TRBJ2-6,CASSDREAGANVLTF,TGTGCCAGCAGCGACAGGGAAGCTGGGGCCAACGTCCTGACTTTC
few,.,TRBV5-6,TRBJ1-5,CASSLWGPDQPQHF,TGTGCCAGCAGCTTATGGGGTCCGGATCAGCCCCAGCATTTT
few,TRBD1,TRBV28,TRBJ1-1,CASSLGDRNTEAFF,TGTGCCAGCAGTTTAGGGGACAGGAACACTGAAGCTTTCTTT
few,.,TRBV6-5,TRBJ2-1,CASSLPEGKQFF,TGTGCCAGCAGTCTACCTGAGGGAAAGCAGTTCTTC
few,TRBD1,TRBV7-3,TRBJ2-3,CASSRDRTTDTQYF,TGTGCCAGCAGCCGGGACAGAACCACAGATACGCAGTATTTT
few,.,TRBV30,TRBJ2-1,CAWSVKRRTYNEQFF,TGTGCCTGGAGTGTTAAGCGTAGGACCTACAATGAGCAGTTCTTC
.,.,TRBV28,TRBJ2-5,CASSLVSRTQYF,TGTGCCAGCAGTTTAGTTTCCCGGACCCAGTACTTC
.,.,TRBV27,TRBJ1-2,CASSLRRGIYGYTF,TGTGCCAGCAGTTTACGCAGGGGCATCTATGGCTACACCTTC
.,.,TRBV6-5,TRBJ2-2,CASRWESGAGELFF,TGTGCCAGCCGATGGGAAAGCGGTGCCGGGGAGCTGTTTTTT
few,TRBD1,TRBV27,TRBJ2-1,CASSSPPGQWANEQFF,TGTGCCAGCAGCTCCCCTCCGGGACAGTGGGCCAATGAGCAGTTCTTC